The rows below give T cell receptor beta chains drawn from one sample of a study of blood T cell repertoires in COVID-19. Profiled with immunoSEQ multiplex PCR; TCRdb holds only in-frame clones, not every one. The sample contains 75,000 to 85,000 clones, around 90% of which appear only once. Sequencing was carried out using peripheral blood. All receptors derive from a man aged 50-60 years with active COVID-19. CDR3s include the opening cysteine and the closing phenylalanine or tryptophan. A D gene is named only where the DNA matches it firmly. Some rows mark clone size as missing; the rest say once, few, many or name a class of expanded clone.

size,J,V,D,DNA,CDR3
-,TRBJ1-1,TRBV18,-,TGTGCCAGCTCACTCCACAGGGATAACACTGAAGCTTTCTTT,CASSLHRDNTEAFF
-,TRBJ2-5,TRBV24-1,TRBD1,TGTGCCACCAGTTCCCCGGGACAGGTGGTGGAGACCCAGTACTTC,CATSSPGQVVETQYF
-,TRBJ2-2,TRBV28,-,TGTGCCAGCAGTTTCTTCAGATCTACCGGGGAGCTGTTTTTT,CASSFFRSTGELFF
-,TRBJ2-3,TRBV28,TRBD1,TGTGCCAGCAGTGGCCCCGGGACAGGGAAAGATACGCAGTATTTT,CASSGPGTGKDTQYF
-,TRBJ2-7,TRBV7-9,TRBD2,TGTGCCAGCAGCCCGGCGGCTAGCGGGAGACCCGAGCAGTACTTC,CASSPAASGRPEQYF
-,TRBJ2-2,TRBV18,-,TGTGCCAGCTTCCCCAGGGGACGGACTCACACCGGGGAGCTGTTTTTT,CASFPRGRTHTGELFF
few,TRBJ2-7,TRBV5-6,-,TGTGCTTCAATAGAGACAGTGTCATCCGAGCAGTACTTC,CASIETVSSEQYF
-,TRBJ2-5,TRBV18,-,TGTGCCAGCTCACCAGGCCGGGGGGAGACCCAGTACTTC,CASSPGRGETQYF
once,TRBJ1-5,TRBV7-2,-,TGTGCCAGCAGCTTCGGGGTAAATCAGCCCCAGCATTTT,CASSFGVNQPQHF
-,TRBJ1-1,TRBV9,TRBD1,TGTGCCAGCAGCCCTCGGGACAGGGGGTGGACTGAAGCTTTCTTT,CASSPRDRGWTEAFF
once,TRBJ1-1,TRBV7-8,-,TGTGCCAGCAGCTCAGGACAGCCGAACACTGAAGCTTTCTTT,CASSSGQPNTEAFF
-,TRBJ2-5,TRBV28,-,TGTGCCAGCAGTCTATCGGTCAGGGAGACCCAGTACTTC,CASSLSVRETQYF
-,TRBJ2-7,TRBV5-1,TRBD1,TGCGCCAGCAGCTCAAGGACAGGGGAAGGCGAGCAGTACTTC,CASSSRTGEGEQYF
-,TRBJ1-2,TRBV6-5,-,TGTGCCAGCAGCGGTGGCTATGGCTACACCTTC,CASSGGYGYTF
-,TRBJ1-2,TRBV25-1,TRBD1,TGTGCCAGCAGTGAGACAGGGATCTATGGCTACACCTTC,CASSETGIYGYTF
-,TRBJ2-6,TRBV3-1/TRBV3-2,-,TGTGCCAGCAGCCCGAAGGCCACAGGGTCTGGGGCCAACGTCCTGACTTTC,CASSPKATGSGANVLTF
-,TRBJ2-6,TRBV5-1,-,TGCGCCAGCAGCTTGGAACAGGGCCGGGCCAACGTCCTGACTTTC,CASSLEQGRANVLTF
-,TRBJ1-2,TRBV23-1,-,TGCGCCAGCAGATCCATACCAGGGAACTATGGCTACACCTTC,CASRSIPGNYGYTF
-,TRBJ2-7,TRBV10-3,TRBD2,TGTGCCATCAGTGAGAGTACTAGCGGGATCCACCGGGAGCAGTACTTC,CAISESTSGIHREQYF
-,TRBJ2-5,TRBV19,-,TGTGCCAGTAGTCCCGGGTCCCAAGAGACCCAGTACTTC,CASSPGSQETQYF
-,TRBJ2-1,TRBV7-2,TRBD2,TGTGCCAGCAGCTTCTCCGGGACTAGCGGCTCCTACAATGAGCAGTTCTTC,CASSFSGTSGSYNEQFF
-,TRBJ2-2,TRBV5-4,-,TGTGCCAGCAGGCTAATCTCAATGGACAGCTTAAACACCGGGGAGCTGTTTTTT,CASRLISMDSLNTGELFF
-,TRBJ2-1,TRBV3-1/TRBV3-2,TRBD2,TGTGCCAGCAGCCTCGTGCGCGGGGGGGCTGGTGAGCAGTTCTTC,CASSLVRGGAGEQFF
-,TRBJ2-5,TRBV19,-,TGTGCCAGTAGTATTCAGGATCAAGAGACCCAGTACTTC,CASSIQDQETQYF
-,TRBJ1-2,TRBV3-1/TRBV3-2,-,TGTGCCAGCAGCCAGGGCAGGGTTGGCTACACCTTC,CASSQGRVGYTF
-,TRBJ1-1,TRBV18,TRBD1,TGTGCCAGCTCACCGGGACAGGTCACTGAAGCTTTCTTT,CASSPGQVTEAFF
-,TRBJ1-5,TRBV9,-,TGTGCCAGCAGCGAGGACGGAGGTAGCAATCAGCCCCAGCATTTT,CASSEDGGSNQPQHF
-,TRBJ2-5,TRBV7-2,TRBD2,TGTGCCAGCAGCTTAAACGGGGGGGATCAAGAGACCCAGTACTTC,CASSLNGGDQETQYF
-,TRBJ1-4,TRBV19,TRBD1,TGTGCCAGTATGGGACAGAGCTATAATGAAAAACTGTTTTTT,CASMGQSYNEKLFF
-,TRBJ2-2,TRBV19,TRBD2,TGTGCCAGTAACCCGGGACTAGCGGGGGGAGGCACCGGGGAGCTGTTTTTT,CASNPGLAGGGTGELFF
-,TRBJ1-2,TRBV9,-,TGTGCCAGCAGCGCCTCAGACAGGAACTATGGCTACACCTTC,CASSASDRNYGYTF
once,TRBJ1-2,TRBV5-1,TRBD1,TGCGCCAGCAGCTTGGCCTTAACCTCCTTGGACAGGGGTGGGCATGGCTACACCTTC,CASSLALTSLDRGGHGYTF
-,TRBJ1-1,TRBV19,-,TGTGCCAGTAGTCACCCTCAGGGCCAGAACACTGAAGCTTTCTTT,CASSHPQGQNTEAFF
-,TRBJ1-2,TRBV6-5,-,TGTGCCAGCCAAAAAGCAGGGGCTGCAAACTATGGCTACACCTTC,CASQKAGAANYGYTF
-,TRBJ2-3,TRBV28,TRBD2,TGTGCCAGCAATAGCGGGGGGGCCCGGGCAGATACGCAGTATTTT,CASNSGGARADTQYF
-,TRBJ2-7,TRBV5-4,TRBD2,TGTGCCAGCAGCTTGACGGGAGGGCCTGTTAGCGAGCAGTACTTC,CASSLTGGPVSEQYF
-,TRBJ2-5,TRBV5-4,-,TGTGCCAGCAGCCCCGGGGCGGGGAACCAAGAGACCCAGTACTTC,CASSPGAGNQETQYF
-,TRBJ2-5,TRBV9,TRBD2,TGTGCCAGCAGCGCTGGACTAGCGGGGGGGGCCCAGTACTTC,CASSAGLAGGAQYF
-,TRBJ2-1,TRBV7-9,TRBD2,TGTGCCAGCAGCTCCGGACTAGCGGGAGGCCGGGAGCAGTTCTTC,CASSSGLAGGREQFF
-,TRBJ1-2,TRBV6-5,TRBD1,TGTGCCAGCGGATACCTGACAGGGGGTTATGGCTACACCTTC,CASGYLTGGYGYTF
-,TRBJ2-7,TRBV20-1,-,TGCAGTGCTAGTTTCGGACGGGATTCCTCCTACGAGCAGTACTTC,CSASFGRDSSYEQYF
-,TRBJ1-1,TRBV5-1,TRBD1,TGCGCCAGCAGCCCAGAAGAGACAGGGCGGCGGACTGAAGCTTTCTTT,CASSPEETGRRTEAFF
-,TRBJ2-7,TRBV12-3/TRBV12-4,-,TGTGCCAGCAGTTCGAGACAGAACTACGAGCAGTACTTC,CASSSRQNYEQYF
-,TRBJ2-5,TRBV5-4,TRBD2,TGTGCCAGCAGCCGTACCCCTAGCGGGAGTATGGAGACCCAGTACTTC,CASSRTPSGSMETQYF
-,TRBJ1-1,TRBV10-1,-,TGCGCCAGCCCGGACAAGGCGGATGAAGCTTTCTTT,CASPDKADEAFF
-,TRBJ2-2,TRBV13,TRBD1,TGTGCCAGCAGCCCGCGGGACAGGGACACCGGGGAGCTGTTTTTT,CASSPRDRDTGELFF
-,TRBJ1-3,TRBV7-2,-,TGTGCCAGCAGCCATAGCCAGGGATCAAACACCATATATTTT,CASSHSQGSNTIYF
once,TRBJ1-1,TRBV28,-,TGTGCCAGCACCGCAAACAGGGTAATAGGGTACACTGAAGCTTTCTTT,CASTANRVIGYTEAFF
once,TRBJ1-2,TRBV29-1,-,TGCAGCGTTGAGGGACACCGAAACTATGGCTACACCTTC,CSVEGHRNYGYTF
few,TRBJ1-2,TRBV28,-,TGTGCCAGCAGCGCAACCCCAGGGATCTATGGCTACACCTTC,CASSATPGIYGYTF
-,TRBJ1-2,TRBV14,TRBD1,TGTGCCAGCAGACCGACAGGGGGCAACTATGGCTACACCTTC,CASRPTGGNYGYTF
few,TRBJ1-5,TRBV2,TRBD1,TGTGCCAGCAGGCATACCCCGGGACAGGAATTTCAGCCCCAGCATTTT,CASRHTPGQEFQPQHF
-,TRBJ1-2,TRBV30,-,TGTGCCTGGAGTTCACAGGCTCGTGGCTACACCTTC,CAWSSQARGYTF
-,TRBJ1-5,TRBV5-4,TRBD1,TGTGCCAGCAGCTTCCGGACAGGGAATAGCAATCAGCCCCAGCATTTT,CASSFRTGNSNQPQHF
-,TRBJ2-5,TRBV7-2,-,TGTGCCAGCAGCTTAGCGCGGGGTGGAGAGACCCAGTACTTC,CASSLARGGETQYF
-,TRBJ2-2,TRBV24-1,TRBD1,TGTGCCACCAGTGGGGATACGGGACAGGGGAACACCGGGGAGCTGTTTTTT,CATSGDTGQGNTGELFF